The clone carrying this TCR beta chain was seen ten or more times. CDR3 and TCR beta VDJ profiling relied on genomic DNA as the template. TCRdb fed the reads into MiXCR, producing one record per CDR3 protein. Among some 290,000 distinct CDR3 sequences listed, around 60% were seen once. The data belong to a study of CD8+CD57+ T cells in acquired aplastic anemia. Germline V lookup: CDR1 LNHDA, CDR2 SQIVND (reference sequence). V lost 0 bases and J lost 4, with 6 bases in between. This CDR3 spans 13 amino acids. The sequenced sample consisted of sorted CD4+, CD8+, or CD8+CD57+ T cells (not recorded which) from PBMCs. The source of this sequence is a human donor with severe aplastic anemia or a healthy control (not recorded which). V usage is TRBV19 and J usage is TRBJ1-2; no firm D call. CDR3 nucleotides: TGTGCCAGTAGTATAGATTCAGGCTATGGCTACACCTTC. It translates to CASSIDSGYGYTF.